The 13 T cell receptor beta chains listed next were all sequenced from one sample in a study of T cells in localized non-small cell lung cancer. Generated by immunoSEQ multiplex PCR, the TCRdb table keeps only in-frame clones and is missing some. The sample records about 59,000 clones, roughly 90% being singletons. Sequencing used peripheral blood, obtained before any cancer treatment. These receptors all stem from a man aged 35 to 70 with stage I squamous cell lung carcinoma.

The table lists this clone with a few counts. The V and J genes are TRBV18 and TRBJ2-3, with TRBD2 as a possible D gene (5 bases). V lost 4 bases and J lost 0, with 11 bases in between. CDR3 length: 15 amino acids. The germline gives CDR1 KGHSH, CDR2 LQKENI. Here the CDR3 reads CASSLTAESTDTQYF. In DNA, the CDR3 is TGTGCCAGCTCACTCACAGCGGAGAGCACAGATACGCAGTATTTT.

This clone was counted only a few times. The chain employs TRBV4-3 and TRBJ1-5; no clear D. The CDR3 sequence is 16 residues long. V was cut by 0 bases and J by 1 base, with 10 bases left in between. Germline V CDR1 and CDR2: LGHNA, YSLEER. CDR3 sequence: CASSQDFMASNQPQHF. As DNA, the CDR3 is TGCGCCAGCAGCCAAGATTTCATGGCAAGCAATCAGCCCCAGCATTTT.

The rearrangement uses TRBV4-1 and TRBJ1-1; 8 bases are shared with TRBD1. Germline V gene data show CDR1 as MGHRA and CDR2 as YSYEKL. This CDR3 is built from 12 residues. CDR3 in DNA: TGCGCATCCCAGGGGGCCAACACTGAAGCTTTCTTT. Translation: CASQGANTEAFF.

This clone is a singleton in its sample. The chain couples TRBV2 to TRBJ2-7; TRBD2 aligns across 13 bases. This CDR3 spans 14 amino acids. Germline V gene lookup returns CDR1 SNHLY and CDR2 FYNNEI. The V and J ends lost 6 bases and 7 bases, in that order; junction bases with no gene match: 6. CDR3 nucleotides: TGTGCCAGCAGGGGACTAGCGGGATATGGAGAGCAGTACTTC. Protein sequence: CASRGLAGYGEQYF.

The chain combines TRBV10-3 with TRBJ1-5; unclear D gene. Trimming stripped 4 bases from V and 4 bases from J, with 11 bases between. This CDR3 contains 14 residues. Germline loops: CDR1 ENHRY, CDR2 SYGVKD. CDR3 nucleotide sequence: TGTGCCATCAGTGCCCAGGTTGCAAATCAGCCCCAGCATTTT. This translates into CAISAQVANQPQHF.

The chain recombines TRBV4-1 with TRBJ1-3; D not resolved. Per the germline V gene, CDR1 is MGHRA and CDR2 is YSYEKL. Trimming stripped 1 base from V and 0 bases from J, with 13 bases between. The CDR3 spans 17 residues. CDR3 nucleotides: TGCGCCAGCAGCCAAGTGGATCTGGGCTTCTCTGGAAACACCATATATTTT. Its translation: CASSQVDLGFSGNTIYF.

This clone was detected a few times. The rearrangement uses TRBV5-1 and TRBJ2-7; D is unresolved. V was cut by 1 base and J by 4 bases, with 6 bases left in between. This CDR3 is 12 amino acids long. Germline V CDR1 and CDR2: SGHRS, YFSETQ. The CDR3 DNA is TGCGCCAGCAGCTTGACGGCTTACGAGCAGTACTTC. Translated, it gives CASSLTAYEQYF.

The V and J genes are TRBV2 and TRBJ2-1; D call uncertain. Germline V lookup: CDR1 SNHLY, CDR2 FYNNEI. V gave up 0 bases and J gave up 8 bases, with 5 bases separating them. The CDR3 is 12 residues long. The CDR3 spells CASSEATDEQFF. The CDR3 region has the DNA TGTGCCAGCAGTGAAGCGACCGATGAGCAGTTCTTC.

The chain has TRBV9 and TRBJ2-1, with 8 nucleotides matching TRBD1. The V segment lost 3 bases and the J segment 6 bases; nucleotides outside the gene matches: 14. There are 17 residues in the CDR3. Germline V gene sequence: CDR1 SGDLS, CDR2 YYNGEE. CDR3 nucleotides: TGTGCCAGCAGCGCGGACAGGGACCACCTCGCGGGCAATGAGCAGTTCTTC. Translating gives CASSADRDHLAGNEQFF.

Judged by abundance, this clone is medium-sized (0.01 to 0.1%). The rearrangement uses TRBV29-1 and TRBJ2-4, with D perhaps matching TRBD1 (6 bases). V lost 6 bases to trimming and J lost 9 bases, with 18 bases between them. Germline V CDR1 and CDR2: SQVTM, ANQGSEA. The CDR3 has 13 residues. The CDR3 bases are TGCAGCGTGTACCGGGACATAGAGGGCATTCAGTACTTC. Protein: CSVYRDIEGIQYF.

The genes are TRBV15 and TRBJ2-3; D call uncertain. The germline V gene has CDR1 LNHNV and CDR2 YYDKDF (reference sequence). V was trimmed by 4 bases and J by 2 bases, leaving 7 bases between them. The CDR3 is 13 residues long. CDR3 sequence: CATSNPTTDTQYF. CDR3 nucleotide sequence: TGTGCCACCAGCAACCCGACCACAGATACGCAGTATTTT.

This chain joins TRBV19 and TRBJ2-2; 11 bases line up with TRBD2. Germline CDR1 reads LNHDA; CDR2 reads SQIVND (reference sequence). V gave up 3 bases and J gave up 0 bases; unmatched junction bases: 3. The CDR3 sequence is 17 residues long. CDR3 residues: CASSIGSGRANTGELFF. For the CDR3, the DNA is TGTGCCAGTAGTATTGGTAGCGGGAGGGCGAACACCGGGGAGCTGTTTTTT.

This clone showed up just once. V usage is TRBV6-5 and J usage is TRBJ2-7; 8 bases line up with TRBD1. In germline, CDR1 is MNHEY, CDR2 SVGAGI. Trimming cost V 5 bases and J 0 bases; bases outside gene matches: 6. This CDR3 has 15 amino acids. The CDR3 DNA sequence: TGTGCCAGCAGTCTTGGCGGGACAGGCTCCTACGAGCAGTACTTC. Its protein is CASSLGGTGSYEQYF.